Following are 16 T cell receptor beta chains from one sample sequenced in a study of T-cell memory formation after mild COVID-19. TCRdb called the 5' RACE reads again in MiXCR, with one record for every CDR3 protein. The table shows around 310,000 distinct CDR3 sequences, with roughly 15% occurring only once. Sequenced input: PBMCs or a T cell subset sorted from them (not recorded which). The source is a young man who had mild COVID-19 (a few samples of this study predate the infection). Cell type and time point are not known.

This clonotype was counted a few times. The chain has TRBV3-1 and TRBJ1-1; D unresolved. Deletions cut 0 bases from V and 10 bases from J, with 12 bases between. This CDR3 has 13 residues. Germline-derived CDR1 and CDR2 are LGHDT and YNNKEL (reference sequence). Here the CDR3 DNA reads TGTGCCAGCAGCCAAGACACACTACTTGGAGCTTTCTTT. Amino acids: CASSQDTLLGAFF.

This clonotype was recorded a few times. The J gene is TRBJ1-6, the V gene TRBV5-1, with TRBD1 identical over 10 bases. This CDR3 comprises 14 residues. Per the germline V gene, CDR1 is SGHRS and CDR2 is YFSETQ. After removal of 7 bases from V and 7 bases from J, the junction contained 5 bases not matched to a gene. CDR3 loop: CASGRGQGNSPLHF. The CDR3 DNA follows: TGCGCCAGCGGACGGGGACAGGGGAATTCACCCCTCCACTTT.

The gene calls are TRBV5-1 and TRBJ2-7, with 9 bases fitting TRBD1. The CDR3 is made up of 15 amino acids. With V trimmed by 1 base and J by 3 bases, 5 bases remained unmatched. Germline assignment: CDR1 SGHRS and CDR2 YFSETQ. CDR3 DNA: TGCGCCAGCAGCTTGTCCGGGACAGGGTACTACGAGCAGTACTTC. The encoded protein is CASSLSGTGYYEQYF.

In this sample, this clonotype turned up a few times. This chain connects TRBV6-5 to TRBJ1-1; D is unclear. Trimming shortened V by 6 bases and J by 1 base, and 3 bases separated the two germline ends. The CDR3 spans 11 residues. Germline assignment: CDR1 MNHEY and CDR2 SVGAGI. CDR3 sequence reads: CASRANTEAFF. The CDR3 DNA is TGTGCCAGCAGAGCGAACACTGAAGCTTTCTTT.

The chain couples TRBV5-1 to TRBJ1-2; 9 nucleotides agree with TRBD1. This CDR3 comprises 17 residues. With 4 bases clipped from V and 4 bases from J, the junction kept 14 bases outside the gene matches. Germline values: CDR1 SGHRS, CDR2 YFSETQ. The CDR3 nucleotides read TGCGCCAGCAGCCCCCCCGGGACAGGGATAACAGTCTATGGCTACACCTTC. The encoded protein is CASSPPGTGITVYGYTF.

The chain links TRBV12-3 or TRBV12-4 to TRBJ1-5; 7 bases agree with TRBD1. The V gene end was trimmed by 0 bases and the J gene end by 7 bases; junction bases not matched to a gene: 6. The CDR3 consists of 15 residues. The CDR3 region has the DNA TGTGCCAGCAGTTTAGCGACAGGGCGGTACCAGCCCCAGCATTTT. Translated: CASSLATGRYQPQHF.

The count of this clonotype is one. CDR3 sequence reads: CASSPGTGVGAGELFF. The CDR3 bases are TGTGCCAGCAGCCCCGGGACAGGGGTAGGCGCCGGGGAGCTGTTTTTT. V gene TRBV11-3 combines with J gene TRBJ2-2; 10 nucleotides line up with TRBD1. Unmatched junction bases numbered 9, after V lost 5 bases and J lost 6 bases. The CDR3 is 16 residues long. Germline V gene sequence: CDR1 SGHNT, CDR2 YENEEA.

V gene TRBV21-1 combines with J gene TRBJ1-5. TRBV21-1 is listed as a pseudogene. This CDR3 comprises 14 residues. The CDR3 bases are TGTGCCAGCAGCATGAAACCGGGCAATCAGCCCCAGCATTTT. It translates to CASSMKPGNQPQHF.

In its sample, this clonotype was seen a few times. The chain joins TRBV5-1 to TRBJ1-1, with 7 positions matching TRBD1. The ends lost 5 bases at V and 0 bases at J; junction bases unmatched: 7. Germline-derived CDR1 and CDR2 are SGHRS and YFSETQ. This CDR3 is 15 amino acids long. The CDR3 DNA is TGCGCCAGCAGAGCTAGACAGGGAATGAACACTGAAGCTTTCTTT. Its translation is CASRARQGMNTEAFF.

The genes are TRBV5-4 and TRBJ2-2; TRBD1 agrees at 7 bases. J was trimmed by 6 bases and V by 7 bases; bases with no gene match: 9. The germline V gene encodes CDR1 SGHNT and CDR2 YYREEE (reference sequence). This CDR3 spans 14 amino acids. The CDR3 DNA follows: TGTGCCAGCGGTCTTAAGGGGGCGGCCGGGGAGCTGTTTTTT. Encoded protein: CASGLKGAAGELFF.

This rearrangement joins TRBV18 to TRBJ2-2; weak D call: TRBD1 (5 bases). Germline CDR1 reads KGHSH; CDR2 reads LQKENI. There are 14 residues in the CDR3. V lost 2 bases and J lost 6, with 10 bases in between. The CDR3 protein is CASSPAPGSGELFF. The CDR3 nucleotides read TGTGCCAGCTCACCAGCTCCAGGGTCCGGGGAGCTGTTTTTT.

In this sample, this clonotype turned up a few times. The chain carries TRBV20-1 and TRBJ2-5; D remains unclear. The CDR3 extends over 14 amino acids. The V gene lost 1 base and the J gene lost 3 bases, with 12 bases spanning the gap. Germline values: CDR1 DFQATT, CDR2 SNEGSKA (reference sequence). The CDR3 loop reads CSARARSPKETQYF. In DNA, the CDR3 is TGCAGTGCTAGAGCCCGTTCCCCAAAAGAGACCCAGTACTTC.

This clonotype has more than one count but fewer than ten. This rearrangement joins TRBV19 to TRBJ1-2, with TRBD1 matching 12 bases. The CDR3 has 15 amino acids. Trimming removed 6 bases from V and 7 bases from J; junction bases left unmatched: 9. The germline CDR1 and CDR2 sequences are LNHDA and SQIVND (reference sequence). CDR3 region: CASSTPGQGASGYTF. For the CDR3, the DNA is TGTGCCAGTAGCACTCCGGGACAGGGGGCGTCTGGCTACACCTTC.

The chain is built from TRBV28 and TRBJ2-3; D ambiguous. Germline V CDR1 and CDR2: MDHEN, SYDVKM. V dropped 4 bases and J dropped 0 bases, with 11 bases sitting between them. This CDR3 is 15 amino acids long. The CDR3 sequence: CASSSPGSSTDTQYF. The CDR3 bases are TGTGCCAGCAGTTCCCCCGGGTCTAGCACAGATACGCAGTATTTT.

The gene calls are TRBV28 and TRBJ2-7; TRBD2 might be the D (6 bases). Germline CDR1 MDHEN, CDR2 SYDVKM. V gave up 6 bases and J gave up 2 bases, with 11 bases separating them. The CDR3 contains 13 residues. CDR3 nucleotide sequence: TGTGCCAGCAGACTTGGGGGGACCTACGAGCAGTACGTC. This codes for CASRLGGTYEQYV.

V usage is TRBV20-1 and J usage is TRBJ2-1; 16 positions agree with TRBD2. The germline V gene has CDR1 DFQATT and CDR2 SNEGSKA (reference sequence). The CDR3 runs 16 residues. J gave up 7 bases and V 6 bases, and 9 bases lay outside the gene matches. The CDR3, as DNA: TGCAGTGCAACCGGGACTAGCGGGGGGGCTGCTAATGAGCAGTTCTTC. Residues: CSATGTSGGAANEQFF.